This record covers a single TCR beta chain. No antigen is known for it. Base qualities are missing; no much larger clone stands one base away. Trimmed from V: 5 bases; trimmed from J: 11 bases; junction bases lacking a gene match: 14. Counted from cysteine to phenylalanine, this CDR3 has 13 amino acids. Left in the record is the CDR3 DNA by itself, 39 bases read in frame from the first base. According to the germline V gene, CDR1 reads SQVTM and CDR2 reads ANQGSEA. The sample is drawn from a study of blood T cell repertoires in COVID-19 (dated by TCRdb to 2018 to 2021). Study-wide context: Samples covering the acute and convalescent phases of COVID-19 were provided by collaborators in the United States, Italy and Spain. Where available, HLA class I and class II types were taken from metadata supplied by the sample provider and were not determined by assay-based typing. Deeply sampled blood TCRbeta repertoires from subjects exposed to, actively infected with, or recovered from COVID-19 were included in the dataset. Samples were obtained from the ongoing ImmuneRACE study (first 160 participants) and from some 1,200 subjects provided by 6 global collaborators. A de-identified subject ID, COVID-19 status, age in years and sex were almost always included in the sample metadata. The prospective study material was composed of cDNA or gDNA derived from T cells, B-cell-depleted T cells, or PBMCs. The repertoires were released in a freely available public database meant as a resource for research on the immune response to SARS-CoV-2.

Overall study outcomes, separate from this receptor: How much clinical and demographic metadata was included differed by source and by participant, and the metadata was provided uncurated.

At one collaborating source in Seattle, patients were enrolled during active infection and were followed longitudinally through the course of disease. Collaborating institutions collected whole blood in K2EDTA tubes following their own protocols. For TCRbeta analysis, collaborators shipped samples in one of three forms: frozen whole blood, isolated PBMCs, or DNA extracted from either of those sample types. The immunoSEQ Assay, a bias-controlled multiplex PCR, was used to amplify TCRbeta CDR3 regions from genomic DNA. In the original analysis: Nucleated cell counts per sample were estimated from amplification of reference gene primers within the assay. To quantify the absolute abundance of each unique TCRbeta CDR3 rearrangement, sequence reads were collapsed and filtered. For each sample, productive Simpson clonality was calculated as the square root of Simpson's diversity index across productive rearrangements. Entries here come from immuneACCESS through TCRdb and include only in-frame sequences with V and J called. Some clones fail to appear in such tables; in the studies checked, an unresolved V gene covers under half of the shortfall, and the cause of the remainder is unknown. The DNA gave D and trimming, while V, J and clone size come from that table. The sample profile shows under 95,000 clones; approximately 85% of them were found once. The ten largest make up 8.5% to 10% of the sample.

This chain joins TRBV29-1 to TRBJ1-1, with 7 middle bases fitting TRBD1. This clonotype originated in a man aged 45-65 years with COVID-19, enrolled during active disease. Sequenced material: peripheral blood. The nucleotide sequence reads TGCAGCGTTCCGAGTGAGTTTCCAGGGGGTGCTTTCTTT. Translated, this gives CSVPSEFPGGAFF.